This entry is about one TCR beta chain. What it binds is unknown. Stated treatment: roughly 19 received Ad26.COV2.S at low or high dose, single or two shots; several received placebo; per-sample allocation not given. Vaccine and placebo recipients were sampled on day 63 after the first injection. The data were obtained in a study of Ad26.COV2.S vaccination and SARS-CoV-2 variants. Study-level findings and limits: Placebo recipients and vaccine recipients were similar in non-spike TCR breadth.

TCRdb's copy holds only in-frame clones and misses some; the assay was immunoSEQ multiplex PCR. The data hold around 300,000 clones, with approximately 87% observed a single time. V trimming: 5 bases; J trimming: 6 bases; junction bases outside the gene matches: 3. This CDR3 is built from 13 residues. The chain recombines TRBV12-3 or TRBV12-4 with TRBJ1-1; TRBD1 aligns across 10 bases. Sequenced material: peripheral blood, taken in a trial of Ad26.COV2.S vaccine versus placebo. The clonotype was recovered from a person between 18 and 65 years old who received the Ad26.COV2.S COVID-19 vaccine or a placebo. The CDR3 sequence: CASSRDRGAEAFF. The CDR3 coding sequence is TGTGCCAGCAGTCGGGACAGGGGTGCTGAAGCTTTCTTT.